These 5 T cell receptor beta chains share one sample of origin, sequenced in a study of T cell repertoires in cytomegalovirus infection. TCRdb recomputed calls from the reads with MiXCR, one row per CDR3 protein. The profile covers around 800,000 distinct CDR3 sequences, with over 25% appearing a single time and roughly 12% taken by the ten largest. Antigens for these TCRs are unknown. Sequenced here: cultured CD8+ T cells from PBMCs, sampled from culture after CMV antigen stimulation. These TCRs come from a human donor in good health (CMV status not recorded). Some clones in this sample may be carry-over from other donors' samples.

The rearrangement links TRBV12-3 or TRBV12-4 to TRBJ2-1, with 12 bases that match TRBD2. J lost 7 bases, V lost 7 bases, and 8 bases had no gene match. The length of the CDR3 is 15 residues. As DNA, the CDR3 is TGTGCCAGCAATCTAGCGGGGGGGCCTATTAATGAGCAGTTCTTC. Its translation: CASNLAGGPINEQFF.

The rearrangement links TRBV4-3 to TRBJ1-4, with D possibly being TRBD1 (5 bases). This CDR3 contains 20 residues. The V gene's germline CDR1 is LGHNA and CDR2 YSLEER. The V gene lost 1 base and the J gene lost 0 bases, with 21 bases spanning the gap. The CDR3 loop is CASSQAFGGTSLATNEKLFF. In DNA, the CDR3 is TGCGCCAGCAGCCAAGCCTTCGGAGGGACGTCTCTTGCAACTAATGAAAAACTGTTTTTT.

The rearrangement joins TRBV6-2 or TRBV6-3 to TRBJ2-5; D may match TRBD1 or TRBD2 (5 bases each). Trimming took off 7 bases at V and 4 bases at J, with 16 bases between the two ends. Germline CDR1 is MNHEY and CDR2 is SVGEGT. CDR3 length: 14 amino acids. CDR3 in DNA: TGTGCCAGCAACCAATACCGGGACCCAGAGACCCAGTACTTC. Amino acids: CASNQYRDPETQYF.

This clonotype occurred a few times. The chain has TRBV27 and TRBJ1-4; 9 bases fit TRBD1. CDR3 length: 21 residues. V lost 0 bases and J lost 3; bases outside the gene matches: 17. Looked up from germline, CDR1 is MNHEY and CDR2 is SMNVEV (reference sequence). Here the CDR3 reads CASSLSGPAVNTGGPNEKLFF. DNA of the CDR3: TGTGCCAGCAGTTTATCGGGGCCAGCAGTGAATACAGGGGGCCCTAATGAAAAACTGTTTTTT.

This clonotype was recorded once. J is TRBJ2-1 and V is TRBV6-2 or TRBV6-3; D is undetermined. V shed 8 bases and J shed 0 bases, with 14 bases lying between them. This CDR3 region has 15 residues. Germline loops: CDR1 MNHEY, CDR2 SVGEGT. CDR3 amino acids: CASLQVGSSYNEQFF. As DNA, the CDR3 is TGTGCCAGCCTGCAGGTGGGTAGCTCCTACAATGAGCAGTTCTTC.